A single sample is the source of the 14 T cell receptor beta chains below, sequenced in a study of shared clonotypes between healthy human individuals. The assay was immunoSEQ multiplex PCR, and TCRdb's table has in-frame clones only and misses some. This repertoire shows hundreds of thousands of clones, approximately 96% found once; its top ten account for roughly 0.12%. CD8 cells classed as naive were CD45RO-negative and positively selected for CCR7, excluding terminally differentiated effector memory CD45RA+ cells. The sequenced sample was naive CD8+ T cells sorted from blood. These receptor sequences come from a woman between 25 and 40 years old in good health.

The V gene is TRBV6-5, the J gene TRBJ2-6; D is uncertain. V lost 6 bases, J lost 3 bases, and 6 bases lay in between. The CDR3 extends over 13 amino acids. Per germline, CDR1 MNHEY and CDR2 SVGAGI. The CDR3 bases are TGTGCCAGCAGCTCCTTTGGGGCCAACGTCCTGACTTTC. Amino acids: CASSSFGANVLTF.

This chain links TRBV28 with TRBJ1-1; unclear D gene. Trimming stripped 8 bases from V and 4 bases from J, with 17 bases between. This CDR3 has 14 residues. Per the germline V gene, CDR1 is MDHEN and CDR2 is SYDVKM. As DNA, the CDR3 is TGTGCCAGCCTGGATCTCCGGGGTGCCACTGAAGCTTTCTTT. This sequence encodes CASLDLRGATEAFF.

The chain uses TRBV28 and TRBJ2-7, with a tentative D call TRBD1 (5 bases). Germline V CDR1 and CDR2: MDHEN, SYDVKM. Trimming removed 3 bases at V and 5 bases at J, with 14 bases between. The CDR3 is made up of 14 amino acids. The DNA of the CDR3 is TGTGCCAGCAGTTTCCTCAGGGCGGCCAACGAGCAGTACTTC. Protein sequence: CASSFLRAANEQYF.

CDR3 nucleotide sequence: TGTGCCAGCAGTTTATCGATGCGGGGCACATACGAGCAGTACTTC. It is translated as CASSLSMRGTYEQYF. V is TRBV27 and J is TRBJ2-7, with a weak D call TRBD2 (6 bases). V lost 0 bases to trimming and J lost 4 bases, with 13 bases between them. The germline V gene has CDR1 MNHEY and CDR2 SMNVEV (reference sequence). This CDR3 is built from 15 residues.

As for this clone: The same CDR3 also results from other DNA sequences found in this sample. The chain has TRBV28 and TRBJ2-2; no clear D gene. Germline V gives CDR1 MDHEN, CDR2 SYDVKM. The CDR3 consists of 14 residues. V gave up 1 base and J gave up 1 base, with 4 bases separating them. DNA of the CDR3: TGTGCCAGCAGTTTATCCGGGAACACCGGGGAGCTGTTTTTT. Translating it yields CASSLSGNTGELFF.

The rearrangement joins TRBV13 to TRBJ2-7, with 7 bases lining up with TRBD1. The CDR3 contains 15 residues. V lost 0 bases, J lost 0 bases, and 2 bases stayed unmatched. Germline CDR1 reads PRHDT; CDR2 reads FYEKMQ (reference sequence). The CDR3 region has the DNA TGTGCCAGCAGCTTAGGACAGGGGCACTCCTACGAGCAGTACTTC. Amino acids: CASSLGQGHSYEQYF.

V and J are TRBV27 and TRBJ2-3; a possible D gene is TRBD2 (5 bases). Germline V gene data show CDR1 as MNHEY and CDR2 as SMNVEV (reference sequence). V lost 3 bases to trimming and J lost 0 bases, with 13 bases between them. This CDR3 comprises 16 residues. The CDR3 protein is CASSLKRLSSTDTQYF. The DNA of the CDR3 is TGTGCCAGCAGTTTGAAGCGGCTTTCTAGCACAGATACGCAGTATTTT.

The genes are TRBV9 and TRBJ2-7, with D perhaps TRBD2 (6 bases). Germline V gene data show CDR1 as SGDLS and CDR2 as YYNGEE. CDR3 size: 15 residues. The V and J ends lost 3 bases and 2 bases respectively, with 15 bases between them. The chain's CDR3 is CASSEAGDSAYEQYF. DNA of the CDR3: TGTGCCAGCAGCGAGGCCGGGGACTCAGCCTACGAGCAGTACTTC.

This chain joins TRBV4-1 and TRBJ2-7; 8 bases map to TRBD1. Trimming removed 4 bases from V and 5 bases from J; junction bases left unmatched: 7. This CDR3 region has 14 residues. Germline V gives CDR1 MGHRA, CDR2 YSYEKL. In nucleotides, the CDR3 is TGCGCCAGCAGCCCCGGACAGGGTTTGGACGAGCAGTACTTC. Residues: CASSPGQGLDEQYF.

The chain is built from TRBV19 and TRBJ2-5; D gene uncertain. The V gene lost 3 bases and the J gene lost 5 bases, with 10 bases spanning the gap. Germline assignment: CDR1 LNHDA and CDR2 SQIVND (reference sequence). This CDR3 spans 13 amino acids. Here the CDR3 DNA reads TGTGCCAGTAGTATGGTTCGGTGGGAGACCCAGTACTTC. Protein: CASSMVRWETQYF.

CDR3 DNA: TGCGCCAGCAGCGTACGACAGGGGCACTACAATGAGCAGTTCTTC. Protein product: CASSVRQGHYNEQFF. This chain joins TRBV5-1 and TRBJ2-1; 8 bases match TRBD1. V lost 4 bases and J lost 3; bases outside the gene matches: 6. In germline, CDR1 is SGHRS, CDR2 YFSETQ. This CDR3 spans 15 amino acids.

The chain's CDR3 is CASSLSGQNTEAFF. The CDR3 bases are TGTGCCAGCAGCTTGTCAGGGCAGAACACTGAAGCTTTCTTT. The chain links TRBV5-6 to TRBJ1-1, with D possibly TRBD1 on 5 matching bases. CDR1 is SGHDT, CDR2 YYEEEE, per germline. The V end lost 1 base, the J end lost 1 base, and 8 bases lay between the germline ends. The CDR3 length is 14 residues. The whole variable domain, filled in from reference TRBV5-6 and TRBJ1-1, reads DAGVTQSPTHLIKTRGQQVTLRCSPKSGHDTVSWYQQALGQGPQFIFQYYEEEERQRGNFPDRFSGHQFPNYSSELNVNALLLGDSALYLCASSLSGQNTEAFFGQGTRLTVV.

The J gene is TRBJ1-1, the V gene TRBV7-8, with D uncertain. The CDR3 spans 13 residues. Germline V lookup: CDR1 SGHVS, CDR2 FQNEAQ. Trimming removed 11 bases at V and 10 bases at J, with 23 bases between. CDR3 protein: CASSRALLFGAFF. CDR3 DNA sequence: TGTGCCTCCAGCCGCGCCCTCCTTTTCGGAGCTTTCTTT. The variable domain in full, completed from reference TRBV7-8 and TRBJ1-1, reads GAGVSQSPRYKVAKRGQDVALRCDPISGHVSLFWYQQALGQGPEFLTYFQNEAQLDKSGLPSDRFFAERPEGSVSTLKIQRTQQEDSAVYLCASSRALLFGAFFGQGTRLTVV.

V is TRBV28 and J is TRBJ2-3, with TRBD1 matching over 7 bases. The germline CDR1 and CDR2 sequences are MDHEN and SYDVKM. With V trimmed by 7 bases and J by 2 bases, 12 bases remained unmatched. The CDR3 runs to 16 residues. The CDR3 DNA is TGTGCCAGCATCAGATATCGGACAGGCAACACAGATACGCAGTATTTT. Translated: CASIRYRTGNTDTQYF. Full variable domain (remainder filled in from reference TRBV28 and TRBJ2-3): DVKVTQSSRYLVKRTGEKVFLECVQDMDHENMFWYRQDPGLGLRLIYFSYDVKMKEKGDIPEGYSVSREKKERFSLILESASTNQTSMYLCASIRYRTGNTDTQYFGPGTRLTVL.